These 32 T cell receptor beta chains originate from one sample sequenced in a study of blood T cell repertoires in COVID-19. Libraries were prepared by immunoSEQ multiplex PCR; TCRdb keeps only in-frame clonotypes and omits some of them. The repertoire holds tens of thousands of clones, with about nine tenths as singletons. Sequencing was carried out using peripheral blood. The receptors were gathered from a man between 65 and 85 years old in a cohort sampled during active COVID-19.

The rearrangement joins TRBV19 to TRBJ1-1; tentative D call: TRBD1 (6 bases). Per the germline V gene, CDR1 is LNHDA and CDR2 is SQIVND (reference sequence). Trimming stripped 5 bases from V and 6 bases from J, with 13 bases between. The CDR3 loop spans 13 amino acids. The CDR3 spells CASSDWTDAEAFF. CDR3 DNA sequence: TGTGCCAGTAGTGACTGGACAGACGCTGAAGCTTTCTTT.

This chain joins TRBV5-1 and TRBJ2-7, with D tentatively TRBD1 (5 bases). CDR3 length: 14 amino acids. V shed 2 bases and J shed 2 bases, with 11 bases lying between them. Germline V CDR1 and CDR2: SGHRS, YFSETQ. The CDR3 DNA sequence: TGCGCCAGCAGCTTCGTTACAGGACCCTACGAGCAGTACTTC. It encodes CASSFVTGPYEQYF.

The chain employs TRBV5-1 and TRBJ2-7; 8 bases are shared with TRBD2. V was pared by 0 bases and J by 3 bases, with 5 bases of the junction left unmatched. The CDR3 has 15 amino acids. CDR1 and CDR2 (germline): SGHRS, YFSETQ. As DNA, the CDR3 is TGCGCCAGCAGCTTGGTTGGTAGCGGGGACTACGAGCAGTACTTC. As protein: CASSLVGSGDYEQYF.

As DNA, the CDR3 is TGTGCCAGCAGCCCGAGGGGACAGGGGTTAGCTGAAAAACTGTTTTTT. It is translated as CASSPRGQGLAEKLFF. This chain joins TRBV7-6 and TRBJ1-4; 10 bases are shared with TRBD1. The germline gives CDR1 SGHVS, CDR2 FNYEAQ. CDR3 length: 16 amino acids. V dropped 5 bases and J dropped 7; count of bases not matched to a gene: 10.

This clone was counted once. The gene calls are TRBV25-1 and TRBJ2-4; 8 bases match TRBD1. Trimming cost V 6 bases and J 8 bases; bases outside gene matches: 3. CDR1 and CDR2 from the germline V gene are MGHDK and SYGVNS. The CDR3 is made up of 12 amino acids. CDR3 nucleotide sequence: TGTGCCAGCAGCGAACAGGGGGACATTCAGTACTTC. Amino acid sequence: CASSEQGDIQYF.

The rearrangement uses TRBV7-2 and TRBJ2-1, with 7 positions matching TRBD1. V lost 5 bases, J lost 0 bases, and 4 bases stayed unmatched. The CDR3 is 15 residues long. CDR1 is SGHTA and CDR2 is FQGNSA in the germline V gene. Here the CDR3 reads CASSPTGNSYNEQFF. Here the CDR3 DNA reads TGTGCCAGCAGCCCGACAGGGAACTCCTACAATGAGCAGTTCTTC.

The V gene is TRBV5-1, the J gene TRBJ2-7, with TRBD1 matching over 7 bases. Losses at the gene ends were 8 bases for V and 3 bases for J; bases not matched to a gene: 8. This CDR3 spans 13 amino acids. Germline V gives CDR1 SGHRS, CDR2 YFSETQ. The CDR3 here is CASARDSHYEQYF. The CDR3, as DNA: TGCGCCAGTGCCAGGGACAGTCACTACGAGCAGTACTTC.

The V gene is TRBV28, the J gene TRBJ2-7; 12 bases fit TRBD2. Germline CDR1 and CDR2: MDHEN and SYDVKM. V trimming: 3 bases; J trimming: 7 bases; junction bases outside the gene matches: 10. The CDR3 consists of 16 residues. In DNA, the CDR3 is TGTGCCAGCAGTTTTAATAGGGCTAGCGGGAGGGGGGAGCAGTACTTC. Translating it yields CASSFNRASGRGEQYF.

The chain employs TRBV4-1 and TRBJ1-2, with 7 bases aligning to TRBD1. Germline loops: CDR1 MGHRA, CDR2 YSYEKL. V shed 4 bases and J 2 bases; nucleotides not matched to a gene: 22. This CDR3 has 20 residues. Here the CDR3 reads CASSPLYLRGITTVNYGYTF. The CDR3 region has the DNA TGCGCCAGCAGCCCACTATACCTCAGGGGGATCACGACTGTCAACTATGGCTACACCTTC.

The CDR3 sequence: CASSLGTGGFTDTQYF. The CDR3 DNA sequence: TGTGCCAGCAGCTTAGGAACAGGGGGCTTCACAGATACGCAGTATTTT. The V gene is TRBV11-1, the J gene TRBJ2-3; TRBD1 agrees at 9 bases. This CDR3 spans 16 amino acids. V lost 1 base and J lost 2; bases outside the gene matches: 4. CDR1 and CDR2 from the germline V gene are SGHAT and FQDESV (reference sequence).

The rearrangement joins TRBV11-2 to TRBJ2-7, with 7 bases lining up with TRBD1. The CDR3 is 15 residues long. The germline gives CDR1 SGHAT, CDR2 FQNNGV. V dropped 3 bases and J dropped 7; count of bases not matched to a gene: 12. CDR3 sequence: CASSFSTGLRGEQYF. The DNA for the CDR3 is TGTGCCAGCAGCTTTTCGACAGGGTTGAGGGGGGAGCAGTACTTC.

The chain carries TRBV7-9 and TRBJ2-7; no firm D call. V lost 1 base and J lost 2, with 12 bases in between. Germline loops: CDR1 SEHNR, CDR2 FQNEAQ (reference sequence). The CDR3 consists of 15 residues. CDR3 residues: CASSLGGGRAYEQYF. In DNA, the CDR3 is TGTGCCAGCAGCTTAGGTGGCGGCAGAGCCTACGAGCAGTACTTC.

The rearrangement uses TRBV28 and TRBJ2-2; D is perhaps TRBD2 (5 bases). The CDR3 has 14 amino acids. Per germline, CDR1 MDHEN and CDR2 SYDVKM. V was pared by 8 bases and J by 4 bases, with 14 bases between. CDR3 loop: CASRKRWSTGELFF. CDR3 bases: TGTGCCAGCCGAAAGCGGTGGAGCACCGGGGAGCTGTTTTTT.

V is TRBV3-1 (or the pseudogene TRBV3-2) and J is TRBJ2-7; no definite D call. CDR3 size: 12 residues. V lost 4 bases to trimming and J lost 6 bases, with 10 bases between them. The germline V gene encodes CDR1 LGHDT and CDR2 YNNKEL (reference sequence). CDR3 protein: CASSLFPREQYF. In DNA form, the CDR3 reads TGTGCCAGCAGCCTATTCCCCCGCGAGCAGTACTTC.

The chain has TRBV4-2 and TRBJ2-3, with 10 bases that match TRBD2. The germline CDR1 and CDR2 sequences are LGHNA and YNFKEQ. The CDR3 length is 18 residues. V trimming: 0 bases; J trimming: 4 bases; junction bases outside the gene matches: 10. The chain's CDR3 is CASSQDLKASGRADTQYF. CDR3 DNA sequence: TGTGCCAGCAGCCAAGATCTTAAGGCGAGCGGGAGGGCAGATACGCAGTATTTT.

The chain recombines TRBV30 with TRBJ2-3; TRBD2 agrees at 10 bases. Germline CDR1 is GTSNPN and CDR2 is SVGIG (reference sequence). V shed 6 bases, J shed 4 bases, and the junction held 7 bases outside the gene matches. There are 14 residues in the CDR3. The DNA of the CDR3 is TGTGCCTGTCTCTCTAGCGGGAGAGCAGATACGCAGTATTTT. Its translation: CACLSSGRADTQYF.

In its sample, this clone was seen once. This rearrangement joins TRBV18 to TRBJ1-2; D is ambiguous. CDR3 length: 13 residues. Trimming stripped 3 bases from V and 6 bases from J, with 11 bases between. CDR1 is KGHSH, CDR2 LQKENI, per germline. CDR3: CASSPREEDGYTF. The CDR3, as DNA: TGTGCCAGCTCACCTCGAGAGGAGGATGGCTACACCTTC.

V gene TRBV5-5 combines with J gene TRBJ2-7, with TRBD1 matching 9 bases. V lost 1 base and J lost 2; bases outside the gene matches: 1. The CDR3 has 14 residues. The germline V gene encodes CDR1 SGHKS and CDR2 YYEKEE (reference sequence). The CDR3 DNA reads TGTGCCAGCAGCTTGAGACAGGGGGCCTACGAGCAGTACTTC. Its protein is CASSLRQGAYEQYF.

V is TRBV7-9 and J is TRBJ1-5; possible D gene TRBD1, 6 bases. CDR3 size: 15 residues. CDR1 SEHNR and CDR2 FQNEAQ come from the germline V gene (reference sequence). Trimming removed 5 bases from V and 6 bases from J, with 17 bases in between. CDR3 sequence reads: CASSNVRGGGQPQHF. The DNA of the CDR3 is TGTGCCAGCAGCAACGTGCGAGGGGGTGGTCAGCCCCAGCATTTT.

The chain uses TRBV5-1 and TRBJ2-3; 9 positions agree with TRBD1. This CDR3 comprises 16 residues. V shed 4 bases and J 4 bases; nucleotides not matched to a gene: 10. Germline values: CDR1 SGHRS, CDR2 YFSETQ. The CDR3 nucleotides read TGCGCCAGCAGCCCCCGGCAGGGACAGGGTTCAGATACGCAGTATTTT. Residues: CASSPRQGQGSDTQYF.

V is TRBV29-1 and J is TRBJ1-1; D ambiguous. Per germline, CDR1 SQVTM and CDR2 ANQGSEA. V shed 5 bases and J shed 11 bases, with 18 bases lying between them. The CDR3 extends over 12 amino acids. CDR3 protein: CSVKTWSLGAFF. In DNA, the CDR3 is TGCAGCGTTAAGACTTGGTCTCTGGGTGCTTTCTTT. Variable domain in full (rest from reference TRBV29-1 and TRBJ1-1): SAVISQKPSRDICQRGTSLTIQCQVDSQVTMMFWYRQQPGQSLTLIATANQGSEATYESGFVIDKFPISRPNLTFSTLTVSNMSPEDSSIYLCSVKTWSLGAFFGQGTRLTVV.

The chain links TRBV28 to TRBJ1-4, with no clear D. The V gene lost 3 bases and the J gene lost 0 bases, with 5 bases spanning the gap. Germline V gene sequence: CDR1 MDHEN, CDR2 SYDVKM. The CDR3 is made up of 14 amino acids. The CDR3 bases are TGTGCCAGCAGTTTGCCTACAACTAATGAAAAACTGTTTTTT. Its protein is CASSLPTTNEKLFF.

The rearrangement uses TRBV19 and TRBJ2-1; 8 bases fit TRBD2. Germline values: CDR1 LNHDA, CDR2 SQIVND (reference sequence). The length of the CDR3 is 16 residues. Trimming at V came to 6 bases and at J to 7 bases, leaving 14 bases not matched to a gene. The CDR3: CASSRTGTRGRNEQFF. The CDR3 DNA sequence: TGTGCCAGTAGCCGCACTGGGACTAGAGGGCGGAATGAGCAGTTCTTC.

This chain's CDR3 is CASSTPGTGASTNEKLFF. The DNA for the CDR3 is TGTGCCAGTAGTACCCCCGGGACAGGCGCTTCAACTAATGAAAAACTGTTTTTT. The rearrangement uses TRBV19 and TRBJ1-4, with 8 bases identical to TRBD1. The germline gives CDR1 LNHDA, CDR2 SQIVND (reference sequence). The V gene end was trimmed by 4 bases and the J gene end by 0 bases; junction bases not matched to a gene: 10. The CDR3 has 18 amino acids.

V is TRBV2 and J is TRBJ2-3; D may be TRBD2 (6 bases). Trimming took 3 bases from V and 3 from J, leaving 22 bases between them. The CDR3 covers 18 residues. Germline CDR1 SNHLY, CDR2 FYNNEI. The CDR3 here is CASSDVFGGLKETDTQYF. The CDR3 DNA is TGTGCCAGCAGTGATGTTTTTGGAGGACTAAAGGAAACAGATACGCAGTATTTT.

The chain carries TRBV2 and TRBJ1-1; no firm D call. Trimming took off 7 bases at V and 1 base at J, with 10 bases between the two ends. The CDR3 length is 13 residues. Germline CDR1 and CDR2: SNHLY and FYNNEI. CDR3 region: CASILLGNTEAFF. The CDR3 nucleotides read TGTGCCAGCATCCTTCTAGGGAACACTGAAGCTTTCTTT.

The chain combines TRBV6-5 with TRBJ2-7, with unresolved D. The V gene's germline CDR1 is MNHEY and CDR2 SVGAGI. The CDR3 runs 14 residues. V lost 5 bases, J lost 3 bases, and 14 bases lay in between. The CDR3 DNA follows: TGTGCCAGCAGTCCTCCTCCCCGCAGCTACGAGCAGTACTTC. It is translated as CASSPPPRSYEQYF.

This chain links TRBV7-8 with TRBJ2-1; D is perhaps TRBD1 (6 bases). The V end lost 4 bases, the J end lost 6 bases, and 16 bases lay between the germline ends. The CDR3 extends over 15 amino acids. CDR1 is SGHVS and CDR2 is FQNEAQ in the germline V gene. The CDR3 region has the DNA TGTGCCAGCAGCTCGGACCAGGGGTTAAGCAATGAGCAGTTCTTC. Protein sequence: CASSSDQGLSNEQFF.

The chain carries TRBV5-5 and TRBJ2-3; D not certain. Germline CDR1 and CDR2: SGHKS and YYEKEE (reference sequence). The CDR3 has 16 residues. The V gene lost 5 bases and the J gene lost 0 bases, with 16 bases spanning the gap. The CDR3 here is CASSILGTISTDTQYF. The CDR3 coding sequence is TGTGCCAGCAGTATACTTGGTACTATTAGCACAGATACGCAGTATTTT.

Of note for this clone: One junction end disagrees with the germline gene, perhaps due to a read error. This chain uses TRBV18 with TRBJ2-7, with D unclear. This CDR3 contains 13 residues. Germline V gene lookup returns CDR1 KGHSH and CDR2 LQKENI. The CDR3 region is CASSSPLSYEQYF. Written as DNA, the CDR3 is TGTGCCAGCTCATCACCATTATCCTACGAGCAGTACTTC. The full variable domain, in which reference TRBV18 and TRBJ2-7 provide the parts outside the CDR3, is NAGVMQNPRHLVRRRGQEARLRCSPMKGHSHVYWYRQLPEEGLKFMVYLQKENIIDESGMPKERFSAEFPKEGPSILRIQQVVRGDSAAYFCASSSPLSYEQYFGPGTRLTVT.

This rearrangement joins TRBV19 to TRBJ2-7, with D possibly matching TRBD1 (6 bases). Germline lookup yields CDR1 LNHDA and CDR2 SQIVND (reference sequence). This CDR3 is 14 amino acids long. V was clipped by 3 bases and J by 2 bases, with 11 bases between them. CDR3 region: CASSITGRAYEQYF. CDR3 coding DNA: TGTGCCAGTAGTATCACAGGGAGAGCCTACGAGCAGTACTTC.

This clone was observed a few times. V usage is TRBV5-1 and J usage is TRBJ2-7; 8 bases line up with TRBD1. Per germline, CDR1 SGHRS and CDR2 YFSETQ. J was trimmed by 0 bases and V by 3 bases; bases with no gene match: 8. The CDR3 has 16 residues. Here the CDR3 DNA reads TGCGCCAGCAGCTCGACAGGGGCCATATCCTCCTACGAGCAGTACTTC. Translating it yields CASSSTGAISSYEQYF.